The 7 T cell receptor beta chains reported below all come from one sample, sequenced in a study of CD8 T cells in ankylosing spondylitis. Study-wide results and limits: Seemingly distinctive of ankylosing spondylitis blood was a TCR beta motif formed by eight highly homologous variants.

MiXCR, applied by TCRdb to the 5' RACE reads, yields one record per CDR3 protein. The repertoire includes under 250,000 distinct CDR3 sequences, 6% to 8.5% of them detected once, and approximately 15% sits in the top ten. The antigens for these receptors are not known. Source material: blood, either unsorted or a sorted T cell fraction (not recorded which). These TCRs come from a male donor with ankylosing spondylitis.

The rearrangement links TRBV13 to TRBJ2-7; D not resolved. Between the trimmed V and J ends, which lost 4 bases and 2 bases, there was a span of 18 bases. The CDR3 length is 16 residues. Per germline, CDR1 PRHDT and CDR2 FYEKMQ (reference sequence). CDR3: CASSYRFGPYPYEQYF. CDR3 bases: TGTGCCAGCAGCTACCGGTTCGGGCCTTACCCCTACGAGCAGTACTTC.

In this sample, this clonotype turned up many times. This rearrangement joins TRBV20-1 to TRBJ2-3, with TRBD2 matching 11 bases. The CDR3 covers 15 residues. Germline V gene sequence: CDR1 DFQATT, CDR2 SNEGSKA (reference sequence). V was pared by 3 bases and J by 5 bases, with 7 bases of the junction left unmatched. In nucleotides, the CDR3 is TGCAGTGCTAGGAGAGCCGGGACTAGCGGAGATACGCAGTATTTT. Translated, it gives CSARRAGTSGDTQYF.

This clonotype was seen many times. The chain couples TRBV4-3 to TRBJ1-6, with TRBD1 matching 9 bases. Germline CDR1 and CDR2: LGHNA and YSLEER. This CDR3 is built from 15 residues. Trimming removed 6 bases from V and 6 bases from J; junction bases left unmatched: 6. The DNA for the CDR3 is TGCGCCAGCAGTCCCGGGACAGGGCTTAATTCACCCCTCCACTTT. The encoded protein is CASSPGTGLNSPLHF.

Ten or more counts support this clonotype. CDR3 in amino acids: CASSYNRNYGYTF. The CDR3 region has the DNA TGTGCCAGCAGTTACAACAGAAACTATGGCTACACCTTC. J is TRBJ1-2 and V is TRBV6-2 or TRBV6-3; no reliable D call. Germline lookup yields CDR1 MNHEY and CDR2 SVGEGT. The CDR3 has 13 residues. The V end was cut by 2 bases, the J end by 2 bases, with 6 bases between.

The chain joins TRBV5-5 to TRBJ2-7; D is possibly TRBD1 or TRBD2 (5 bases each). V lost 0 bases and J 4 bases, leaving 17 bases between the germline ends. CDR3 length equals 16 residues. The germline gives CDR1 SGHKS, CDR2 YYEKEE (reference sequence). CDR3 DNA: TGTGCCAGCAGCTTGGGAATTAAGGGGACGTCTTACGAGCAGTACTTC. Its protein is CASSLGIKGTSYEQYF.

This clonotype was observed at least ten times. This chain joins TRBV7-9 and TRBJ1-4; D unresolved. Germline V gene sequence: CDR1 SEHNR, CDR2 FQNEAQ (reference sequence). V shed 4 bases and J shed 8 bases, with 8 bases lying between them. The CDR3 length is 12 residues. Written as DNA, the CDR3 is TGTGCCAGCAGCTCAACACCAGAAAAACTGTTTTTT. Translated, it gives CASSSTPEKLFF. The variable domain in full, with the rest retrieved from reference TRBV7-9 and TRBJ1-4, is DTGVSQNPRHKITKRGQNVTFRCDPISEHNRLYWYRQTLGQGPEFLTYFQNEAQLEKSRLLSDRFSAERPKGSFSTLEIQRTEQGDSAMYLCASSSTPEKLFFGSGTQLSVL.

There are many counts of this clonotype. The rearrangement links TRBV18 to TRBJ2-5; D uncertain. Trimming took off 3 bases at V and 0 bases at J, with 8 bases between the two ends. CDR3 length: 14 amino acids. Per the germline V gene, CDR1 is KGHSH and CDR2 is LQKENI. The CDR3 DNA reads TGTGCCAGCTCACCGCTAGACGACCAAGAGACCCAGTACTTC. It yields the protein CASSPLDDQETQYF.